This TCR beta chain was sequenced during a study of blood T cell repertoires in COVID-19 (dated by TCRdb to 2020 to 2022). With regard to the full study: Samples covering the acute and convalescent phases of COVID-19 were provided by collaborators in the United States, Italy and Spain. The prospective study material was composed of cDNA or gDNA derived from T cells, B-cell-depleted T cells, or PBMCs. Subjects who had been exposed to COVID-19, were actively infected with it, or had recovered from it provided the deeply sampled blood TCRbeta repertoires that made up the dataset. Where available, HLA class I and class II types were obtained from metadata supplied by the sample provider rather than from assay-based typing. The samples were drawn from two sources: the first 160 participants of the ongoing ImmuneRACE study, and 950 to 1,500 subjects contributed by 6 global collaborators. The repertoires were released in a freely available public database intended as a resource for research on the immune response to SARS-CoV-2. Sample metadata almost always included a de-identified subject ID, COVID-19 status, age in years and sex.

The collaborating institutions used their own protocols to collect whole blood in K2EDTA tubes. Collaborator samples were shipped for TCRbeta analysis as frozen whole blood, isolated PBMCs, or DNA extracted from either sample type. The investigation overall reported the following: The amount of clinical and demographic metadata varied by source and participant and was provided uncurated.

Notes on this clone: Its antigen remains unidentified. Per-base qualities were not stored, and no clone one base away is much larger.

CDR1 and CDR2, looked up from the germline V gene (reference sequence), are LNHDA and SQIVND. From V the trimming removes 3 bases and from J it removes 3 bases, while the gene matches leave 6 bases of the junction unaccounted for. Measured from the cysteine to the phenylalanine, the CDR3 is 15 residues long. Of all the DNA, just the CDR3 is kept, 45 bases in frame from base 1. TCRbeta CDR3 regions were amplified from genomic DNA by means of the immunoSEQ Assay, a bias-controlled multiplex PCR. The published analysis was carried out like this. The number of nucleated cells in each sample was estimated by amplification of reference gene primers within the assay. Sequence reads were collapsed and filtered to measure the absolute abundance of every unique TCRbeta CDR3 rearrangement. For each sample, productive Simpson clonality was calculated as the square root of Simpson's diversity index over productive rearrangements. This is the immuneACCESS table as TCRdb keeps it, with only in-frame sequences that have V and J called. A part of the clones is gone; compared with another copy, unresolved V genes explain less than half, and the rest is unexplained. From that table come the V and J calls and clone size; the DNA was used to work out D and trimming. This sample is represented by 90,000 to 150,000 clones; about 79% of them were singletons. The top ten hold around 4.1% of the sample.

The sequence derives from a woman older than 75 with acute or convalescent COVID-19. The rearranged chain carries TRBV19 and TRBJ2-3; 7 bases in the junction line up with TRBD2. Specimen: peripheral blood. The nucleotide sequence is given as TGTGCCAGTAGTATTTCAGGGAGGGCGACAGATACGCAGTATTTT. Protein translation: CASSISGRATDTQYF.